These 21 T cell receptor beta chains were all obtained from the same sample, sequenced in a study of blood T cell repertoires in COVID-19. Sequenced by immunoSEQ multiplex PCR; TCRdb stores in-frame clones only, minus some. The repertoire consists of about 240,000 clones, with roughly four fifths occurring once and the leading ten covering roughly 12%. The sequenced sample was peripheral blood. The receptors were gathered from a woman in her sixties with active or convalescent COVID-19.

The chain uses TRBV5-8 and TRBJ1-1, with D tentatively TRBD1 (6 bases). Germline CDR1 and CDR2: SGHTS and YDEGEE. The CDR3 is 15 amino acids. V was trimmed by 1 base and J by 4 bases, leaving 14 bases between them. CDR3 nucleotide sequence: TGTGCCAGCAGCTTGCCTGGACAGCGGGGCACTGAAGCTTTCTTT. This encodes CASSLPGQRGTEAFF.

V and J are TRBV9 and TRBJ2-7; 7 bases align to TRBD1. The V gene end was trimmed by 3 bases and the J gene end by 2 bases; junction bases not matched to a gene: 5. This CDR3 spans 14 amino acids. CDR1 SGDLS and CDR2 YYNGEE come from the germline V gene. CDR3 in amino acids: CASSATGVPYEQYF. CDR3 coding DNA: TGTGCCAGCAGCGCTACAGGGGTCCCCTACGAGCAGTACTTC.

This clone occurred once. This CDR3 is CASSRLTGVDYGYTF. CDR3 DNA: TGTGCCAGTAGTCGCCTGACAGGGGTGGACTATGGCTACACCTTC. The genes are TRBV19 and TRBJ1-2, with TRBD1 matching over 8 bases. J lost 3 bases, V lost 5 bases, and 8 bases had no gene match. CDR1 and CDR2 (germline): LNHDA, SQIVND (reference sequence). This CDR3 contains 15 residues.

The J gene is TRBJ2-1, the V gene TRBV27; D unresolved. V lost 4 bases and J 9 bases, leaving 40 bases between the germline ends. This CDR3 is 22 amino acids long. Germline CDR1 MNHEY, CDR2 SMNVEV (reference sequence). The CDR3 bases are TGTGCCAGCAGTTCCCAATCCGAACGGGTGGCCGGCTTAGTTCGGTTTTCCGGTGAGCAGTTCTTC. Translating gives CASSSQSERVAGLVRFSGEQFF.

This clone is a singleton in its sample. This sequence joins TRBV7-2 and TRBJ2-3; tentatively, D is TRBD2 (6 bases). The V gene lost 4 bases and the J gene lost 4 bases, with 18 bases spanning the gap. Per germline, CDR1 SGHTA and CDR2 FQGNSA. The CDR3 loop spans 16 amino acids. This CDR3 is CASSSQAGNGADTQYF. In nucleotides, the CDR3 is TGTGCCAGCAGCTCCCAGGCGGGGAATGGTGCAGATACGCAGTATTTT.

The chain combines TRBV27 with TRBJ2-7, with 13 bases fitting TRBD2. Per the germline V gene, CDR1 is MNHEY and CDR2 is SMNVEV (reference sequence). The CDR3 has 16 residues. With 5 bases clipped from V and 4 bases from J, the junction kept 8 bases outside the gene matches. In DNA, the CDR3 is TGTGCCAGCAGTGACGGACTAGCGGGGGCCTCATACGAGCAGTACTTC. As protein: CASSDGLAGASYEQYF.

This chain connects TRBV7-3 to TRBJ2-5; 13 nucleotides match TRBD2. Looked up from germline, CDR1 is SGHTA and CDR2 is FQGTGA. The junction had 5 bases not matched to a gene; V was cut back by 5 bases and J by 2 bases. This CDR3 has 16 residues. CDR3 residues: CASSLGTSGAQETQYF. The DNA for the CDR3 is TGTGCCAGCAGCCTCGGGACTAGCGGGGCTCAAGAGACCCAGTACTTC. The variable domain in full, with the rest retrieved from reference TRBV7-3 and TRBJ2-5, is GAGVSQTPSNKVTEKGKYVELRCDPISGHTALYWYRQSLGQGPEFLIYFQGTGAADDSGLPNDRFFAVRPEGSVSTLKIQRTERGDSAVYLCASSLGTSGAQETQYFGPGTRLLVL.

The chain joins TRBV21-1 to TRBJ1-3. TRBV21-1 is labeled a pseudogene. CDR3 length equals 17 residues. Here the CDR3 reads CASSKGGRPSSGNTIYF. In DNA, the CDR3 is TGTGCCAGCAGCAAAGGAGGTCGGCCTAGCTCTGGAAACACCATATATTTT.

The rearrangement uses TRBV6-2 or TRBV6-3 and TRBJ1-5; the D gene is possibly TRBD1 (5 bases). Trimming pared 6 bases from V and 9 bases from J, leaving 9 bases between. The CDR3 is 11 amino acids. Germline V gene sequence: CDR1 MNHEY, CDR2 SVGEGT. CDR3 in amino acids: CASSKGWPQHF. CDR3 sequence (DNA): TGTGCCAGCAGCAAGGGGTGGCCCCAGCATTTT.

J is TRBJ2-5 and V is TRBV19; D gene uncertain. The germline CDR1 and CDR2 sequences are LNHDA and SQIVND (reference sequence). V gave up 3 bases and J gave up 1 base, with 6 bases separating them. CDR3 length equals 13 residues. CDR3 amino acids: CASSIIVQETQYF. For the CDR3, the DNA is TGTGCCAGTAGTATTATAGTCCAAGAGACCCAGTACTTC.

V and J are TRBV12-5 and TRBJ2-4, with 8 nucleotides matching TRBD2. J lost 7 bases, V lost 1 base, and 3 bases had no gene match. This CDR3 is 14 amino acids long. Germline loops: CDR1 LGHNT, CDR2 FRNRAP. The CDR3 nucleotides read TGTGCTAGTGGTTTGGGCGGGGGGTACAACATTCAGTACTTC. This codes for CASGLGGGYNIQYF.

The rearrangement links TRBV29-1 to TRBJ2-1; 7 bases agree with TRBD2. The ends lost 6 bases at V and 5 bases at J; junction bases unmatched: 13. Germline lookup yields CDR1 SQVTM and CDR2 ANQGSEA. This CDR3 has 15 amino acids. CDR3 residues: CSVHDKAGVHNEQFF. The CDR3 DNA follows: TGCAGCGTGCACGACAAGGCGGGGGTCCACAATGAGCAGTTCTTC.

The chain links TRBV18 to TRBJ1-4; D possibly corresponds to TRBD1 (5 bases). V dropped 0 bases and J dropped 7 bases, with 15 bases sitting between them. The CDR3 sequence is 16 residues long. CDR1 is KGHSH, CDR2 LQKENI, per germline. In DNA form, the CDR3 reads TGTGCCAGCTCACCACCATCTGGCAGGGTGGGTGAAAAACTGTTTTTT. It is translated as CASSPPSGRVGEKLFF.

This sequence joins TRBV5-4 and TRBJ2-6; D uncertain. Germline V gene sequence: CDR1 SGHNT, CDR2 YYREEE (reference sequence). Trimming took 7 bases from V and 0 from J, leaving 14 bases between them. The length of the CDR3 is 16 residues. The CDR3 here is CASAETRYSGANVLTF. Written as DNA, the CDR3 is TGTGCCAGCGCGGAGACCCGCTACTCTGGGGCCAACGTCCTGACTTTC.

This chain connects TRBV13 to TRBJ2-2, with 7 nucleotides matching TRBD1. CDR3 size: 15 residues. The germline V gene has CDR1 PRHDT and CDR2 FYEKMQ (reference sequence). The V segment lost 4 bases and the J segment 6 bases; nucleotides outside the gene matches: 8. Here the CDR3 reads CASSSPGGRAGELFF. DNA for the CDR3: TGTGCCAGCAGCTCCCCAGGGGGACGGGCCGGGGAGCTGTTTTTT.

This clone was recorded only once. The chain employs TRBV5-1 and TRBJ2-3, with TRBD2 identical over 9 bases. Germline trimming cut 4 bases from V and 4 bases from J; bases unmatched to any gene: 13. This CDR3 contains 17 residues. Looked up from germline, CDR1 is SGHRS and CDR2 is YFSETQ. CDR3 DNA sequence: TGCGCCAGCAGCCCACCACTAGCGGGTCCACCAGCAGATACGCAGTATTTT. This translates into CASSPPLAGPPADTQYF. The whole variable domain, filled in from reference TRBV5-1 and TRBJ2-3, reads KAGVTQTPRYLIKTRGQQVTLSCSPISGHRSVSWYQQTPGQGLQFLFEYFSETQRNKGNFPGRFSGRQFSNSRSEMNVSTLELGDSALYLCASSPPLAGPPADTQYFGPGTRLTVL.

The rearrangement joins TRBV5-1 to TRBJ2-1; D is ambiguous. This CDR3 contains 13 residues. The germline V gene has CDR1 SGHRS and CDR2 YFSETQ. Deletions cut 1 base from V and 5 bases from J, with 7 bases between. For the CDR3, the DNA is TGCGCCAGCAGCTTGCAAGCCCACAATGAGCAGTTCTTC. Translation: CASSLQAHNEQFF.

The V call is TRBV20-1, the J call TRBJ2-1; 7 nucleotides match TRBD2. This CDR3 is built from 15 residues. Germline V gene lookup returns CDR1 DFQATT and CDR2 SNEGSKA (reference sequence). Trimming took 3 bases from V and 3 from J; bases not matched to a gene: 8. CDR3: CSASGAGVLYNEQFF. For the CDR3, the DNA is TGCAGTGCTAGTGGGGCGGGGGTTCTCTACAATGAGCAGTTCTTC.

The gene calls are TRBV7-9 and TRBJ2-3, with a possible D match to TRBD1 (6 bases). The CDR3 contains 16 residues. In germline, CDR1 is SEHNR, CDR2 FQNEAQ (reference sequence). Trimming cost V 1 base and J 2 bases, with 13 bases left between them. The CDR3 DNA reads TGTGCCAGCAGCTTAGGTTCTGGGGGCCCCACAGATACGCAGTATTTT. This translates into CASSLGSGGPTDTQYF.

V is TRBV5-1 and J is TRBJ1-1; D unclear. Trimming removed 0 bases from V and 2 bases from J, with 8 bases in between. The CDR3 consists of 14 residues. Germline lookup yields CDR1 SGHRS and CDR2 YFSETQ. The CDR3 loop reads CASSLAAGNTEAFF. As DNA, the CDR3 is TGCGCCAGCAGCTTGGCCGCGGGTAACACTGAAGCTTTCTTT.

The rearrangement links TRBV11-3 to TRBJ2-1; D perhaps matches TRBD1 (6 bases). Trimming cost V 5 bases and J 0 bases, with 11 bases left between them. The CDR3 is 15 residues long. Germline V CDR1 and CDR2: SGHNT, YENEEA. DNA of the CDR3: TGTGCCAGCAGCCGCACAGGGAGCTCCTACAATGAGCAGTTCTTC. Its protein is CASSRTGSSYNEQFF.